This entry is about one T cell receptor beta chain. This clone was recorded many times. There is no known antigen for this receptor. Qualities for individual bases were not recorded, and no much larger clone is one base off. The CDR3 sequence holds 13 residues, the cysteine and phenylalanine included. Only CDR3 DNA remains: 39 bases, in frame from the first base. At the junction V is shortened by 3 bases and J by 7 bases, with 7 bases in between. Sequences MNHNS (CDR1) and SASEGT (CDR2) are obtained from the germline V gene. The data derive from a study of blood T cell repertoires in COVID-19 (TCRdb year 2020). Some background on the complete study: The collaborator samples originated in the United States, Italy and Spain and spanned the acute and convalescent phases of COVID-19. The material from the prospective study consisted of cDNA or gDNA derived from T cells, B-cell-depleted T cells, or PBMCs. Subjects who had been exposed to COVID-19, were actively infected with it, or had recovered from it provided the deeply sampled blood TCRbeta repertoires that made up the dataset. The repertoires were made available in a free public database intended to serve as a resource for research on the immune response to SARS-CoV-2. Samples came from the ongoing ImmuneRACE study (first 160 participants) plus 1,254 subjects from 6 global collaborators. The sample metadata nearly always contained a de-identified subject ID, COVID-19 status, age in years and sex. Where available, HLA class I and class II types were taken from metadata supplied by the sample provider and were not determined by assay-based typing.

TCRbeta CDR3 regions were amplified from genomic DNA using the immunoSEQ Assay, a bias-controlled multiplex PCR. As for how the authors treated the data: The number of nucleated cells in each sample was estimated by amplification of reference gene primers within the assay. To quantify the absolute abundance of each unique TCRbeta CDR3 rearrangement, sequence reads were collapsed and filtered. Productive Simpson clonality was computed per sample as the square root of Simpson's diversity index over productive rearrangements. TCRdb limited this immuneACCESS table to in-frame rearrangements with V and J called. A share of clones is missing; checked studies link under half to unresolved V genes, and the rest is unexplained. V and J calls and clone size are copied from that table; D and trimming were computed from the DNA. Within this sample are approximately 220,000 clones, with roughly 81% of them counted one time only. 2.9% of the sample is in the top ten clones.

General conclusions and limits of the study: The amount of clinical and demographic metadata varied by source and participant and was provided uncurated.

Samples from volunteer blood donors who had recovered from COVID-19 were contributed by a second Seattle source. Collaborating institutions collected whole blood in K2EDTA tubes following their own protocols. Collaborator samples were shipped for TCRbeta analysis as frozen whole blood, isolated PBMCs, or DNA extracted from either sample type. The rearranged segments are TRBV6-1 and TRBJ1-6; matching of 5 bases hints at TRBD1 as the D gene. The sample taken for sequencing was peripheral blood. The origin of this receptor is a man aged 50 or older who had recovered from COVID-19. The nucleotides are TGTGCCAGCAGTGACAGGGCGAATTCACCCCTCCACTTT. The encoded protein is CASSDRANSPLHF.